This T cell receptor (beta chain) was identified during a study of CD8 T cells in Susac syndrome. From blood CD8+ and CD4+ T cells, TCR beta sequences were generated. Healthy donors were controls matched for age and sex. A quantity of 0.5 to 1 ug RNA underwent reverse transcription using random hexamers. Across 54 Vbeta and 13 Jbeta, immunoSEQ multiplex PCR amplified TCR beta CDR3. TCRdb recomputed calls from the immunoSEQ multiplex PCR reads with MiXCR, one row per CDR3 protein. The sample holds 100,000 to 150,000 distinct CDR3 sequences, about 94% seen once. The origin of this receptor is a human donor in good health. Input material: CD4+ T cells from PBMCs.

CDR3 nucleotides: TGCGCCAGCAGCCAAGATGCTAGCGGGAACTACAATGAGCAGTTCTTC. As protein: CASSQDASGNYNEQFF. V gene TRBV4-3 combines with J gene TRBJ2-1; 9 bases fit TRBD2. Germline lookup yields CDR1 LGHNA and CDR2 YSLEER. V was pared by 0 bases and J by 3 bases, with 3 bases of the junction left unmatched. The CDR3 totals 16 residues.